What follows is one TCR beta chain and its context. Recipients received nonmyeloablative bone marrow transplants from related graft donors, with transient mixed chimerism. Trimming at V came to 5 bases and at J to 3 bases, leaving 14 bases not matched to a gene. Germline V gene sequence: CDR1 GTSNPN, CDR2 SVGIG (reference sequence). The CDR3 contains 17 residues. The sample originates from a study of Tregs in tolerant kidney transplant recipients. This table comes from immunoSEQ multiplex PCR, and its TCRdb copy is limited to in-frame clones, with some not included. This sample carries tens of thousands of clones, roughly 91% of them seen once, and the ten largest clones take around 1.5%.

This sequence was found in a human patient who received a combined kidney and bone marrow transplant. Some T cells may have come from the graft donor. This chain connects TRBV30 to TRBJ2-7, with TRBD2 matching 12 bases. Sequencing used CD4+ T cells from blood (PBMCs), obtained 24 months after the transplant. DNA of the CDR3: TGTGCCTGGGGTCTAGCGGGAGGGTATGGCCTACGCTACGAGCAGTACTTC. Translated: CAWGLAGGYGLRYEQYF.